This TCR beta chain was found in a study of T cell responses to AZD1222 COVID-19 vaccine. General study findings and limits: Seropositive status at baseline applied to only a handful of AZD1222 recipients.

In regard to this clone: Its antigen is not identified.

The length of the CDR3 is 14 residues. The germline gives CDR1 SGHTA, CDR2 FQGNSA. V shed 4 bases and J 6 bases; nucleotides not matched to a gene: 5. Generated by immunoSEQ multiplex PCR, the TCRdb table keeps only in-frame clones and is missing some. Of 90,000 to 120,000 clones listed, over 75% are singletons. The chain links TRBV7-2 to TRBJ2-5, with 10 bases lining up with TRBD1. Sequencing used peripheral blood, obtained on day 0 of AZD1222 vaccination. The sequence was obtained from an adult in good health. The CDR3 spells CASSSRTGGQTQYF. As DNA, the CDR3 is TGTGCCAGCAGCTCCCGGACAGGGGGACAGACCCAGTACTTC.